This entry features one T cell receptor beta chain sequence. What it binds is unknown. This entry comes from a study of memory CD4+ T cells and cytomegalovirus serostatus. At the level of the study: Donors were healthy Belgian adults, fewer than ten CMV seropositive and 24 seronegative.

Study-level points and caveats: About 40% of the roughly 150 known CMV-associated TCRbeta sequences appeared in CD4+ memory.

Germline CDR1 SNHLY, CDR2 FYNNEI. V was trimmed by 7 bases and J by 2 bases, leaving 9 bases between them. CDR3 length: 13 residues. Single viable CD3+CD4+CD8-CD45RO+ cells were sorted as the memory CD4+ T cells. Positive selection with CD4 microbeads enriched total CD4+ T cells. The table came from immunoSEQ multiplex PCR; TCRdb's copy has only in-frame clones and leaves some out. This table has about 41,000 clones, around 79% appearing once. The receptor was isolated from an adult in good health and CMV-seronegative. This chain connects TRBV2 to TRBJ1-3; D is unclear. The sequenced sample consisted of memory CD4+ T cells from blood. As DNA, the CDR3 is TGTGCCAGCACCGGGAATACTGGAAACACCATATATTTT. As protein: CASTGNTGNTIYF. The full variable domain, rest sourced from reference TRBV2 and TRBJ1-3, is EPEVTQTPSHQVTQMGQEVILRCVPISNHLYFYWYRQILGQKVEFLVSFYNNEISEKSEIFDDQFSVERPDGSNFTLKIRSTKLEDSAMYFCASTGNTGNTIYFGEGSWLTVV.